This TCR beta chain originates from a study of Graves' ophthalmopathy and Graves' hyperthyroidism. Transcripts of RNA were the source for amplifying TCR beta CDR3 regions. HTBI-primed RT-PCR formed the first round, and a multiplex PCR formed the second. TCRdb re-called the multiplex PCR reads with MiXCR, one entry per CDR3 protein. The data show 450,000 or so distinct CDR3 sequences, approximately 14% seen once. The study's findings and limits: Stable hyperthyroidism and ophthalmopathy were told apart by a 13-signature model, which achieved around 88% sensitivity and nearly 84% specificity.

There are 15 residues in the CDR3. The V gene's germline CDR1 is MNHEY and CDR2 SVGEGT. Trimming shortened V by 6 bases and J by 1 base, and 15 bases separated the two germline ends. This clonotype was seen a handful of times. Its target is unknown. The rearrangement uses TRBV6-2 or TRBV6-3 and TRBJ1-1; no clear D. This receptor was obtained from a woman aged 25 to 39 with Graves' ophthalmopathy. The specimen was blood. This CDR3 is CASRLRSTANTEAFF. CDR3 bases: TGTGCCAGCAGACTCAGATCGACCGCGAACACTGAAGCTTTCTTT.